This T cell receptor (beta chain) was sequenced in a study of blood T cell repertoires in COVID-19. Profiled with immunoSEQ multiplex PCR; TCRdb holds only in-frame clones, not every one. In the table there are 110,000 or so clones, roughly 91% of which are singletons. V was clipped by 5 bases and J by 9 bases, with 14 bases between them. Germline V gene data show CDR1 as MNHEY and CDR2 as SVGAGI. The CDR3 has 14 residues. The chain recombines TRBV6-5 with TRBJ1-6; D may be TRBD1 (6 bases). The source material was peripheral blood. This receptor was identified in a human donor with acute or convalescent COVID-19. The donor label of this sample is uncertain. The CDR3 sequence is CASSQQGNGSPLHF. As DNA, the CDR3 is TGTGCCAGCAGTCAACAGGGTAACGGTTCACCCCTCCACTTT.